This TCR beta chain was sequenced during a study of T cell responses to AZD1222 COVID-19 vaccine. Sequencing used immunoSEQ multiplex PCR; TCRdb keeps in-frame clones, though not all of them. The data show about 160,000 clones, around 93% seen once. CDR3 length: 13 residues. The germline gives CDR1 SNHLY, CDR2 FYNNEI. The V end lost 6 bases, the J end lost 2 bases, and 5 bases lay between the germline ends. The starting material was peripheral blood, obtained on day 0 of AZD1222 vaccination. This chain links TRBV2 with TRBJ2-6; D unclear. The clonotype comes from an adult in good health. CDR3 bases: TGTGCCAGCAGCGTCACTGGGGCCAACGTCCTGACTTTC. Protein sequence: CASSVTGANVLTF.